These T cell receptor beta chains were read from a single sample in a study of cytomegalovirus exposure and HLA in healthy donors. The table came from immunoSEQ multiplex PCR; TCRdb's copy has only in-frame clones and leaves some out. This sample has fewer than 200,000 clones, with approximately 85% found just once. Material: PBMCs. These receptors were obtained from a young man in good health and CMV-seropositive. Both conserved end residues are part of each CDR3. D genes are given only for firm matches. Clone size is shown for a subset of rows, as once, few, many or a class of expanded clone.

>TRBV19|NA|NA|TRBJ2-4
CATPPGTLSAKNIQYF
TGTGCCACCCCACCGGGGACTCTTTCCGCCAAAAACATTCAGTACTTC
>TRBV7-8|NA|TRBD2|TRBJ2-5
CASSRGRAQETQYF
TGTGCCAGCAGCCGCGGGAGGGCCCAAGAGACCCAGTACTTC
>TRBV13|NA|NA|TRBJ2-1
CASSPQGPYNEQFF
TGTGCCAGCAGCCCACAGGGTCCCTACAATGAGCAGTTCTTC
>TRBV28|NA|NA|TRBJ2-7
CASSFSSYEQYF
TGTGCCAGCAGTTTTTCTTCCTACGAGCAGTACTTC
>TRBV5-6|NA|NA|TRBJ1-1
CASSWQGRFTEAFF
TGTGCCAGCAGCTGGCAGGGGCGGTTCACTGAAGCTTTCTTT
>TRBV7-3|NA|NA|TRBJ2-5
CASSLTSGLQETQYF
TGTGCCAGCAGCTTAACGTCTGGACTCCAAGAGACCCAGTACTTC
>TRBV10-3|NA|TRBD2|TRBJ2-1
CAINPGTSGYNEQFF
TGTGCCATCAATCCCGGGACTAGCGGATACAATGAGCAGTTCTTC
>TRBV6-5|NA|TRBD1|TRBJ1-3
CASSSLQGANTIYF
TGTGCCAGCAGTTCTTTGCAGGGGGCGAACACCATATATTTT
>TRBV7-2|NA|TRBD2|TRBJ2-5
CASSLRASGLQETQYF
TGTGCCAGCAGCTTACGAGCTAGCGGACTCCAAGAGACCCAGTACTTC
>TRBV7-2|NA|NA|TRBJ2-3
CASSEQVTDTQYF
TGTGCCAGCAGCGAACAAGTCACAGATACGCAGTATTTT
>TRBV7-9|NA|NA|TRBJ2-2
CASSLSSGFTGELFF
TGTGCCAGCAGCTTAAGTAGCGGATTCACCGGGGAGCTGTTTTTT
>TRBV9|few|NA|TRBJ1-3
CASSVGGAFGNTIYF
TGTGCCAGCAGCGTAGGGGGCGCGTTTGGAAACACCATATATTTT
>TRBV4-2|NA|NA|TRBJ2-5
CASSQGDFEETQYF
TGTGCCAGCAGCCAAGGGGACTTTGAAGAGACCCAGTACTTC
>TRBV11-3|NA|NA|TRBJ2-6
CASSLRDSGANVLTF
TGTGCCAGCAGCCTCAGGGACTCTGGGGCCAACGTCCTGACTTTC
>TRBV18|NA|NA|TRBJ2-2
CASSPKPGLVTGELFF
TGTGCCAGCTCACCAAAACCAGGGTTGGTCACCGGGGAGCTGTTTTTT
>TRBV12-5|NA|TRBD2|TRBJ2-1
CASGLGSGRYNEQFF
TGTGCTAGTGGTTTGGGTAGCGGGCGGTACAATGAGCAGTTCTTC
>TRBV4-3|NA|NA|TRBJ2-5
CASSQDAGSGQETQYF
TGCGCCAGCAGCCAAGATGCCGGGAGCGGACAAGAGACCCAGTACTTC
>TRBV4-3|NA|NA|TRBJ2-2
CASSQEAGTANTGELFF
TGCGCCAGCAGCCAAGAGGCGGGAACCGCGAACACCGGGGAGCTGTTTTTT
>TRBV15|NA|NA|TRBJ2-1
CATSRGVRVDEQFF
TGTGCCACCAGCAGAGGTGTTAGAGTAGATGAGCAGTTCTTC
>TRBV2|NA|NA|TRBJ2-4
CASGADENIQYF
TGTGCCAGCGGGGCAGACGAAAACATTCAGTACTTC
>TRBV5-1|once|TRBD1|TRBJ2-5
CASSSQDRGLETQYF
TGCGCCAGCAGTTCCCAGGACAGGGGGCTTGAGACCCAGTACTTC
>TRBV18|once|TRBD1|TRBJ1-6
CASSPGQGGTNSPLHF
TGTGCCAGCTCACCGGGACAGGGGGGGACTAATTCACCCCTCCACTTT
>TRBV7-6|once|NA|TRBJ2-7
CASSSRDSSSYEQYF
TGTGCCAGCAGCAGCCGGGACTCGAGCTCCTACGAGCAGTACTTC
>TRBV29-1|NA|TRBD1|TRBJ2-7
CSVMTGNEQYF
TGCAGCGTGATGACAGGGAACGAGCAGTACTTC
>TRBV19|NA|NA|TRBJ2-7
CASTPTGTYEQYF
TGTGCCAGTACCCCGACAGGAACCTACGAGCAGTACTTC
>TRBV5-6|once|TRBD1|TRBJ2-1
CASSWDRNNNEQFF
TGTGCCAGCAGCTGGGACAGGAACAACAATGAGCAGTTCTTC
>TRBV15|NA|NA|TRBJ2-3
CATSLTGITDTQYF
TGTGCCACCAGCCTCACGGGGATTACAGATACGCAGTATTTT
>TRBV11-2|NA|NA|TRBJ2-7
CASRPINRESNEQYF
TGTGCCAGCAGACCCATTAACAGGGAGTCTAACGAGCAGTACTTC
>TRBV27|NA|TRBD2|TRBJ2-3
CASSRTSGSRASYF
TGTGCCAGCAGTCGGACTAGCGGGAGTCGGGCGTCGTATTTT
>TRBV5-1|NA|NA|TRBJ2-1
CASSPGGFNNEQFF
TGCGCCAGCAGCCCGGGTGGGTTTAACAATGAGCAGTTCTTC
>TRBV6-5|NA|TRBD1|TRBJ2-4
CASREDRGLRNIQYF
TGTGCCAGCAGGGAGGACAGGGGGCTGCGGAACATTCAGTACTTC